One sample yielded the 30 T cell receptor beta chains listed below, sequenced in a study of T cells after yellow fever vaccination. In TCRdb, the 5' RACE reads were re-called with MiXCR into one record per CDR3 protein. Found here are some 69,000 distinct CDR3 sequences, 5.5% to 7.5% of them singletons; the top ten hold roughly 2%. Here the sequenced sample was CD4+ T cells sorted from PBMCs, taken around 16 days after the first yellow fever vaccination. All receptors come from a man aged 18 to 29 who received the YFV17D yellow fever vaccine.

This clonotype occurred many times. The V gene is TRBV4-2, the J gene TRBJ1-5, with a possible D match to TRBD1 (5 bases). Germline V gives CDR1 LGHNA, CDR2 YNFKEQ. V shed 3 bases and J shed 5 bases, with 11 bases lying between them. This CDR3 region has 14 residues. The CDR3 reads CASSQAGEDQPQHF. CDR3 nucleotide sequence: TGTGCCAGCAGCCAGGCGGGGGAAGATCAGCCCCAGCATTTT.

Details on this clonotype: Given a much more abundant clone one base away, this may be a read error. The rearrangement joins TRBV27 to TRBJ1-1; tentatively, D is TRBD1 (5 bases). V dropped 4 bases and J dropped 5 bases, with 11 bases sitting between them. CDR3 length: 13 amino acids. Germline V CDR1 and CDR2: MNHEY, SMNVEV (reference sequence). The CDR3 is CASSSRGRTEAFF. The CDR3 bases are TGTGCCAGCAGTTCGCGGGGGAGGACTGAAGCTTTCTTT.

The V and J genes are TRBV6-4 and TRBJ2-3; 9 bases match TRBD1. There are 14 residues in the CDR3. Per the germline V gene, CDR1 is MRHNA and CDR2 is SNTAGT. The J segment lost 4 bases and the V segment lost 6 bases, leaving 5 bases of the junction unmatched. The CDR3 nucleotides read TGTGCCAGCAGCCGGGACAGGGTTTCAGATACGCAGTATTTT. Protein product: CASSRDRVSDTQYF.

This clonotype has ten or more counts. The V call is TRBV11-2, the J call TRBJ2-3, with TRBD2 as a possible D gene (7 bases). The CDR3 spans 15 residues. Germline CDR1 is SGHAT and CDR2 is FQNNGV. The V end lost 7 bases, the J end lost 5 bases, and 19 bases lay between the germline ends. CDR3 DNA: TGTGCCAGCAATTATGGGGGGGCTGGCGGAGATACGCAGTATTTT. This codes for CASNYGGAGGDTQYF.

This clonotype has ten or more counts. This chain uses TRBV20-1 with TRBJ1-5, with no clear D. The V gene lost 0 bases and the J gene lost 4 bases, with 7 bases spanning the gap. The CDR3 is made up of 13 amino acids. Germline V gene data show CDR1 as DFQATT and CDR2 as SNEGSKA (reference sequence). The CDR3 coding sequence is TGCAGTGCTAGAGATACGCCTAATCAGCCCCAGCATTTT. This translates into CSARDTPNQPQHF.

This clonotype came up many times. CDR3 residues: CASSSRVAGGLSEQFF. In DNA, the CDR3 is TGTGCCAGCAGCTCCAGGGTGGCGGGGGGGCTAAGTGAGCAGTTCTTC. The chain recombines TRBV7-6 with TRBJ2-1; TRBD2 matches at 9 bases. The CDR3 extends over 16 amino acids. The V gene end was trimmed by 4 bases and the J gene end by 9 bases; junction bases not matched to a gene: 13. Germline CDR1 is SGHVS and CDR2 is FNYEAQ.

This clonotype was detected many times. CDR3 in DNA: TGTGCCAGCAGCTTGCCTCAGGGTAGAAATACGCAGTATTTT. This encodes CASSLPQGRNTQYF. The rearrangement links TRBV5-6 to TRBJ2-3; D is perhaps TRBD1 (5 bases). Germline V gene lookup returns CDR1 SGHDT and CDR2 YYEEEE. Trimming took 1 base from V and 7 from J, leaving 13 bases between them. The CDR3 is 14 amino acids.

In its sample, this clonotype was seen many times. The chain links TRBV7-9 to TRBJ2-1; D not certain. Trimming shortened V by 5 bases and J by 0 bases, and 17 bases separated the two germline ends. This CDR3 has 17 residues. In germline, CDR1 is SEHNR, CDR2 FQNEAQ (reference sequence). CDR3 DNA sequence: TGTGCCAGCAGCCCTCGGACGCGGATGGCCTCCTACAATGAGCAGTTCTTC. This gives the protein CASSPRTRMASYNEQFF.

This clonotype occurred many times. The rearrangement links TRBV11-2 to TRBJ2-3; D is uncertain. This CDR3 spans 13 amino acids. CDR1 SGHAT and CDR2 FQNNGV come from the germline V gene. Trimming took off 5 bases at V and 4 bases at J, with 10 bases between the two ends. The chain's CDR3 is CASSTSPPDTQYF. In nucleotides, the CDR3 is TGTGCCAGCAGCACTTCGCCCCCAGATACGCAGTATTTT.

For this clonotype: A read error may be the cause here, since a much bigger clone is one base away. This rearrangement joins TRBV10-3 to TRBJ2-1; 11 bases line up with TRBD2. V was pared by 10 bases and J by 8 bases, with 7 bases of the junction left unmatched. The CDR3 contains 13 residues. Germline V lookup: CDR1 ENHRY, CDR2 SYGVKD. The CDR3, as DNA: TGTGCCACCCGACTAGCGGGGCGCGATGAGCAGTTCTTC. Translated, it gives CATRLAGRDEQFF.

This clonotype was observed many times. V and J are TRBV5-1 and TRBJ2-1; 9 positions match TRBD1. From germline, CDR1 is SGHRS and CDR2 YFSETQ. The length of the CDR3 is 17 residues. Unmatched junction bases numbered 12, after V lost 1 base and J lost 7 bases. This CDR3 is CASSLPGQGTLWNEQFF. In DNA form, the CDR3 reads TGCGCCAGCAGCTTGCCGGGACAGGGAACCTTATGGAATGAGCAGTTCTTC. The full variable domain, with the rest looked up from reference TRBV5-1 and TRBJ2-1, is KAGVTQTPRYLIKTRGQQVTLSCSPISGHRSVSWYQQTPGQGLQFLFEYFSETQRNKGNFPGRFSGRQFSNSRSEMNVSTLELGDSALYLCASSLPGQGTLWNEQFFGPGTRLTVL.

This clonotype appeared many times. The chain couples TRBV20-1 to TRBJ1-5, with TRBD1 as a possible D gene (5 bases). CDR1 and CDR2 (germline): DFQATT, SNEGSKA (reference sequence). Trimming pared 3 bases from V and 2 bases from J, leaving 8 bases between. The CDR3 is made up of 13 amino acids. This CDR3 is CSASRGGNQPQHF. The CDR3 DNA follows: TGCAGTGCTAGTAGGGGAGGCAATCAGCCCCAGCATTTT.

This clonotype showed up many times. V usage is TRBV7-9 and J usage is TRBJ1-1; no definite D call. V was pared by 3 bases and J by 1 base, with 9 bases between. The CDR3 runs 14 residues. The germline gives CDR1 SEHNR, CDR2 FQNEAQ (reference sequence). The CDR3 loop is CASSFHTTNTEAFF. The CDR3 region has the DNA TGTGCCAGCAGCTTCCACACGACGAACACTGAAGCTTTCTTT.

This clonotype was recorded at least ten times. The chain couples TRBV4-1 to TRBJ1-4; the match to TRBD1 covers 10 bases. Germline CDR1 is MGHRA and CDR2 is YSYEKL. The CDR3 spans 17 residues. V gave up 4 bases and J gave up 3 bases; unmatched junction bases: 8. For the CDR3, the DNA is TGCGCCAGCAGCCCGGGACAGGGGACCCTTTCTAATGAAAAACTGTTTTTT. Its protein is CASSPGQGTLSNEKLFF.

This clonotype was seen many times. The rearrangement joins TRBV20-1 to TRBJ2-5; unclear D gene. Germline-derived CDR1 and CDR2 are DFQATT and SNEGSKA (reference sequence). Trimming removed 0 bases from V and 7 bases from J, with 15 bases in between. There are 14 residues in the CDR3. The CDR3 region has the DNA TGCAGTGCTAGAGATCCTGGTCGGATTGGGACCCAGTACTTC. Translating it yields CSARDPGRIGTQYF.

This clonotype was seen repeatedly, ten times or more. As DNA, the CDR3 is TGCGCCAGCAACCCAGCGGGGAGCACAGATACGCAGTATTTT. It specifies CASNPAGSTDTQYF. The chain combines TRBV5-1 with TRBJ2-3; 7 bases line up with TRBD2. V shed 6 bases, J shed 0 bases, and the junction held 4 bases outside the gene matches. CDR3 length equals 14 residues. Germline values: CDR1 SGHRS, CDR2 YFSETQ.

This clonotype occurred many times. The rearrangement joins TRBV7-3 to TRBJ1-2, with 8 bases lining up with TRBD1. V lost 5 bases, J lost 5 bases, and 16 bases stayed unmatched. The length of the CDR3 is 17 residues. The germline V gene encodes CDR1 SGHTA and CDR2 FQGTGA. In nucleotides, the CDR3 is TGTGCCAGCAGCCCGACCGGGGCCTCTACAGGGGGTTATGGCTACACCTTC. Translating gives CASSPTGASTGGYGYTF.

This clonotype was picked up many times. This chain links TRBV5-1 with TRBJ2-7; D is possibly TRBD2 (6 bases). This CDR3 region has 14 residues. Germline CDR1 SGHRS, CDR2 YFSETQ. The germline V and J ends were trimmed by 0 bases and 1 base, with 8 bases remaining between them. In DNA, the CDR3 is TGCGCCAGCAGCTTGGCCGCGGGATCCTACGAGCAGTACGTC. Translation: CASSLAAGSYEQYV.

This clonotype was counted at least ten times. CDR3 bases: TGCGCCAGCAGCCCTAAGCCAGAGACAGGGGACGGGGAGCTGTTTTTT. Protein sequence: CASSPKPETGDGELFF. This rearrangement joins TRBV5-1 to TRBJ2-2; 8 nucleotides match TRBD1. Germline-derived CDR1 and CDR2 are SGHRS and YFSETQ. Trimming removed 4 bases from V and 7 bases from J; junction bases left unmatched: 12. The CDR3 length is 16 residues. The full variable domain, its missing parts supplied by reference TRBV5-1 and TRBJ2-2, is KAGVTQTPRYLIKTRGQQVTLSCSPISGHRSVSWYQQTPGQGLQFLFEYFSETQRNKGNFPGRFSGRQFSNSRSEMNVSTLELGDSALYLCASSPKPETGDGELFFGEGSRLTVL.

This clonotype has at least ten counts. This chain uses TRBV12-3 or TRBV12-4 with TRBJ1-1, with 7 positions matching TRBD1. The CDR3 has 13 residues. With V trimmed by 3 bases and J by 4 bases, 2 bases remained unmatched. The CDR3 here is CASSFDRATEAFF. In nucleotides, the CDR3 is TGTGCCAGCAGTTTCGACAGGGCCACTGAAGCTTTCTTT.

The CDR3 nucleotides read TGTGCCAGCAGCCGAGACGGGGTAGAGAATGAGCAGTTCTTC. Amino acid sequence: CASSRDGVENEQFF. The chain couples TRBV11-3 to TRBJ2-1, with D possibly matching TRBD2 (5 bases). Trimming removed 5 bases at V and 7 bases at J, with 15 bases between. The CDR3 is made up of 14 amino acids. Germline CDR1 reads SGHNT; CDR2 reads YENEEA. Full variable domain (remainder filled in from reference TRBV11-3 and TRBJ2-1): EAGVVQSPRYKIIEKKQPVAFWCNPISGHNTLYWYLQNLGQGPELLIRYENEEAVDDSQLPKDRFSAERLKGVDSTLKIQPAELGDSAVYLCASSRDGVENEQFFGPGTRLTVL.

This clonotype was seen repeatedly, ten times or more. The chain carries TRBV3-1 and TRBJ2-1; TRBD2 aligns across 11 bases. The CDR3 length is 15 residues. Germline V CDR1 and CDR2: LGHDT, YNNKEL (reference sequence). V dropped 4 bases and J dropped 6; count of bases not matched to a gene: 5. CDR3 DNA sequence: TGTGCCAGCAGCCTAGCGGGGGGGCCCAGCAATGAGCAGTTCTTC. Residues: CASSLAGGPSNEQFF.

The table lists this clonotype with many counts. V and J are TRBV5-1 and TRBJ1-1; 8 bases are shared with TRBD1. From germline, CDR1 is SGHRS and CDR2 YFSETQ. The V and J ends lost 0 bases and 7 bases, in that order; junction bases with no gene match: 8. The CDR3 has 15 residues. CDR3 coding DNA: TGCGCCAGCAGCTTGGCCGCCGGGACAGGAGTTGAAGCTTTCTTT. It translates to CASSLAAGTGVEAFF.

This clonotype was found many times. The chain joins TRBV12-3 or TRBV12-4 to TRBJ1-1; a possible D gene is TRBD1 (6 bases). The ends were cut back, 10 bases at V and 4 bases at J, with 13 bases in the middle. The CDR3 extends over 12 amino acids. The CDR3 spells CATRGDGTEAFF. The CDR3 coding sequence is TGTGCCACCAGGGGTGACGGCACTGAAGCTTTCTTT.

Ten or more counts support this clonotype. The rearrangement joins TRBV27 to TRBJ2-1, with 9 bases matching TRBD1. The trim removed 6 bases at V and 10 bases at J, leaving 7 bases unmatched. From germline, CDR1 is MNHEY and CDR2 SMNVEV (reference sequence). The CDR3 length is 13 residues. Here the CDR3 DNA reads TGTGCCAGCAGACGAACAGGGGGCTGGGAGCAGTTCTTC. As protein: CASRRTGGWEQFF.

This clonotype was seen at least ten times. Here the CDR3 DNA reads TGTGCCACCAGTAGACCCGTCGCGGATACGCAGTATTTT. It specifies CATSRPVADTQYF. The chain employs TRBV24-1 and TRBJ2-3; D uncertain. CDR3 length equals 13 residues. Deletions cut 6 bases from V and 6 bases from J, with 12 bases between. Germline V gives CDR1 KGHDR, CDR2 SFDVKD.

The table lists this clonotype with many counts. The chain combines TRBV27 with TRBJ1-4; unclear D gene. V lost 3 bases to trimming and J lost 7 bases, with 9 bases between them. The length of the CDR3 is 13 residues. Germline CDR1 is MNHEY and CDR2 is SMNVEV (reference sequence). CDR3 DNA sequence: TGTGCCAGCAGTTTGGCCGGAGTTGAAAAACTGTTTTTT. Translating gives CASSLAGVEKLFF.

This clonotype was seen at least ten times. This chain connects TRBV4-2 to TRBJ2-4; D gene ambiguous. This CDR3 is 13 amino acids long. V gave up 1 base and J gave up 13 bases, with 14 bases separating them. Germline V lookup: CDR1 LGHNA, CDR2 YNFKEQ. In DNA form, the CDR3 reads TGTGCCAGCAGCCAAGGGTTAGAAAATTCCCAGTACTTC. It codes for CASSQGLENSQYF.

A remark on this clonotype: With a much larger clone just one base away, this may be a read error. The chain combines TRBV18 with TRBJ2-5; D ambiguous. This CDR3 comprises 12 residues. CDR1 is KGHSH and CDR2 is LQKENI in the germline V gene. The CDR3 coding sequence is TGTGCCAGCTCACCGTACCAAGAGACCAAGTACTTC. Residues: CASSPYQETKYF.

Many counts were recorded for this clonotype. The gene calls are TRBV11-2 and TRBJ2-1, with D perhaps TRBD2 (5 bases). CDR3 length: 15 residues. Germline CDR1 is SGHAT and CDR2 is FQNNGV. V lost 5 bases to trimming and J lost 8 bases, with 19 bases between them. The CDR3 protein is CASSRRIPPGDEQFF. The CDR3 DNA reads as TGTGCCAGCAGCCGTAGAATACCCCCCGGGGATGAGCAGTTCTTC.